Shown below are 18 T cell receptor beta chains from a single sample sequenced in a study of type 1 regulatory T cells (dated by TCRdb to about 2021). What these receptors recognize is not known. TCRdb lists the instrument as Illumina MiSeq. The raw public data were reprocessed by TCRdb itself: fastp quality trimming at Q25, MiXCR clonotype calling, in-frame beta chains only. Identical CDR3 protein sequences are pooled into one entry, listed with their most common genes and DNA. The table for this sample lists about 60,000 distinct CDR3 sequences; around 49% of them were counted only once. The ten top clones hold more than 2% of the sample. Sequencing was done on a sample of cultured non-Tr1 T cells, either the whole culture or a sorted T cell fraction (not recorded which). The cell subset or site label, as the study defines it: non-Tr1 population from the T-allo10 product. The receptor set was obtained from a human donor in good health.

This clonotype was seen more than once but under ten times. The chain links TRBV28 to TRBJ2-4; possibly TRBD1 for D (5 bases). Trimming shortened V by 7 bases and J by 0 bases, and 13 bases separated the two germline ends. The germline gives CDR1 MDHEN, CDR2 SYDVKM. This CDR3 is built from 15 residues. CDR3 nucleotides: TGTGCCAGCAAAACCACAGGAATAGCCAAAAACATTCAGTACTTC. This translates into CASKTTGIAKNIQYF.

This chain links TRBV4-1 with TRBJ1-4; D not resolved. The V and J ends lost 1 base and 0 bases respectively, with 9 bases between them. Germline CDR1 is MGHRA and CDR2 is YSYEKL. The CDR3 has 16 residues. CDR3: CASSQGSSATNEKLFF. The CDR3 DNA is TGCGCCAGCAGCCAAGGGTCATCTGCAACTAATGAAAAACTGTTTTTT.

This clonotype has a handful of counts. The chain is built from TRBV2 and TRBJ2-5; D is perhaps TRBD1 or TRBD2 (5 bases each). Germline-derived CDR1 and CDR2 are SNHLY and FYNNEI. The V gene lost 7 bases and the J gene lost 5 bases, with 20 bases spanning the gap. This CDR3 spans 15 amino acids. The CDR3 is CASTGPQRSGETQYF. Written as DNA, the CDR3 is TGTGCCAGCACGGGGCCACAGCGGTCGGGGGAGACCCAGTACTTC.

This clonotype is labeled medium-sized. The DNA for the CDR3 is TGTGCCAGCAGCCGGACAGGGGGAATCGATGAGCAGTTCTTC. Its translation: CASSRTGGIDEQFF. The J gene is TRBJ2-1, the V gene TRBV7-6; 10 bases line up with TRBD1. Trimming removed 5 bases from V and 8 bases from J; junction bases left unmatched: 6. CDR1 SGHVS and CDR2 FNYEAQ come from the germline V gene. There are 14 residues in the CDR3.

The chain is built from TRBV20-1 and TRBJ1-6; 12 nucleotides agree with TRBD1. Trimming removed 3 bases from V and 9 bases from J; junction bases left unmatched: 3. Germline values: CDR1 DFQATT, CDR2 SNEGSKA (reference sequence). There are 14 residues in the CDR3. CDR3 protein: CSARGQGATSPLHF. The CDR3 nucleotides are TGCAGTGCTAGGGGACAGGGGGCGACTTCACCCCTCCACTTT.

This clonotype was counted a few times. This chain joins TRBV7-3 and TRBJ1-2; perhaps TRBD1 as D (5 bases). V was trimmed by 2 bases and J by 4 bases, leaving 8 bases between them. This CDR3 spans 13 amino acids. CDR1 is SGHTA, CDR2 FQGTGA, per germline. CDR3 amino acids: CASSLSGGYGYTF. The DNA of the CDR3 is TGTGCCAGCAGCTTATCGGGGGGCTATGGCTACACCTTC.

This clonotype was seen a handful of times. V and J are TRBV19 and TRBJ2-5; 9 bases are shared with TRBD2. Per the germline V gene, CDR1 is LNHDA and CDR2 is SQIVND (reference sequence). The CDR3 loop spans 15 amino acids. V shed 4 bases, J shed 2 bases, and the junction held 5 bases outside the gene matches. The CDR3 protein is CASSSGGGGQETQYF. The CDR3 region has the DNA TGTGCCAGTAGTAGTGGCGGGGGGGGACAAGAGACCCAGTACTTC.

The sample holds a few counts of this clonotype. V gene TRBV4-2 combines with J gene TRBJ1-2; D is undetermined. With 6 bases removed from V and 5 bases from J, the gap between germline ends came to 13 bases. Germline V CDR1 and CDR2: LGHNA, YNFKEQ. The CDR3 is made up of 13 amino acids. The CDR3 DNA follows: TGTGCCAGCAGTCGCTCGGACTCTTATGGCTACACCTTC. This encodes CASSRSDSYGYTF.

Only a few counts were recorded for this clonotype. The chain uses TRBV29-1 and TRBJ2-3; the D gene is possibly TRBD1 (7 bases). Germline V gene data show CDR1 as SQVTM and CDR2 as ANQGSEA. This CDR3 is built from 12 residues. Deletions cut 6 bases from V and 5 bases from J, with 12 bases between. The CDR3 spells CSVHQGGDTQYF. The DNA of the CDR3 is TGCAGCGTCCACCAGGGGGGAGATACGCAGTATTTT.

This chain connects TRBV10-3 to TRBJ1-1; maybe TRBD1 (6 bases). Germline V lookup: CDR1 ENHRY, CDR2 SYGVKD. The CDR3 is 13 residues long. Trimming stripped 10 bases from V and 1 base from J, with 13 bases between. The CDR3 here is CATLTGPNTEAFF. Written as DNA, the CDR3 is TGTGCCACCTTGACAGGTCCGAACACTGAAGCTTTCTTT.

This clonotype was seen a handful of times. The CDR3 coding sequence is TGTGCCAGCAGCGAGGGAGCCCGGCGAGCTAACTATGGCTACACCTTC. Residues: CASSEGARRANYGYTF. The chain has TRBV5-4 and TRBJ1-2; D not certain. Looked up from germline, CDR1 is SGHNT and CDR2 is YYREEE (reference sequence). V lost 4 bases to trimming and J lost 0 bases, with 16 bases between them. The CDR3 totals 16 residues. The full variable domain, with the rest looked up from reference TRBV5-4 and TRBJ1-2, is ETGVTQSPTHLIKTRGQQVTLRCSSQSGHNTVSWYQQALGQGPQFIFQYYREEENGRGNFPPRFSGLQFPNYSSELNVNALELDDSALYLCASSEGARRANYGYTFGSGTRLTVV.

V is TRBV28 and J is TRBJ2-7; 9 nucleotides match TRBD1. The junction had 7 bases not matched to a gene; V was cut back by 6 bases and J by 1 base. The CDR3 is made up of 15 amino acids. Germline V gene lookup returns CDR1 MDHEN and CDR2 SYDVKM. The CDR3 loop is CASSRTGQGSYEQYF. The CDR3 region has the DNA TGTGCCAGCAGCAGAACGGGACAGGGTTCCTACGAGCAGTACTTC. The whole variable domain, remainder taken from reference TRBV28 and TRBJ2-7, is DVKVTQSSRYLVKRTGEKVFLECVQDMDHENMFWYRQDPGLGLRLIYFSYDVKMKEKGDIPEGYSVSREKKERFSLILESASTNQTSMYLCASSRTGQGSYEQYFGPGTRLTVT.

This clonotype appeared once. The chain uses TRBV19 and TRBJ1-1; 7 positions match TRBD1. This CDR3 comprises 13 residues. After removal of 8 bases from V and 4 bases from J, the junction contained 7 bases not matched to a gene. Germline V lookup: CDR1 LNHDA, CDR2 SQIVND (reference sequence). This CDR3 reads CASARDRATEAFF. CDR3 DNA: TGTGCCAGTGCCCGCGACAGGGCCACTGAAGCTTTCTTT.

This clonotype was detected only a few times. The V and J genes are TRBV7-2 and TRBJ2-3; TRBD1 might be the D (6 bases). Germline V lookup: CDR1 SGHTA, CDR2 FQGNSA. The CDR3 consists of 14 residues. V shed 5 bases and J shed 5 bases, with 14 bases lying between them. CDR3: CASSQGLGVDTQYF. The CDR3 DNA reads as TGTGCCAGCAGCCAGGGGTTAGGGGTAGATACGCAGTATTTT.

The V and J genes are TRBV2 and TRBJ2-3; D unresolved. Trimming removed 5 bases from V and 13 bases from J, with 16 bases in between. CDR3 length equals 12 residues. Germline V gives CDR1 SNHLY, CDR2 FYNNEI. The CDR3 spells CASSRSSGMEYF. The CDR3 coding sequence is TGTGCCAGCAGTAGGAGTTCTGGGATGGAGTATTTT. Drawing the rest from reference TRBV2 and TRBJ2-3, the complete variable domain is EPEVTQTPSHQVTQMGQEVILRCVPISNHLYFYWYRQILGQKVEFLVSFYNNEISEKSEIFDDQFSVERPDGSNFTLKIRSTKLEDSAMYFCASSRSSGMEYFGPGTRLTVL.

This chain joins TRBV12-3 or TRBV12-4 and TRBJ2-1; 13 bases are a match to TRBD2. The CDR3 runs to 15 residues. V gave up 5 bases and J gave up 4 bases; unmatched junction bases: 2. In DNA form, the CDR3 reads TGTGCCAGCAGTATACTAGCGGGGGGGTACAATGAGCAGTTCTTC. The encoded protein is CASSILAGGYNEQFF.

This chain links TRBV19 with TRBJ1-5, with D perhaps TRBD1 (5 bases). CDR3 size: 16 residues. V was shortened by 6 bases and J by 0 bases, with 15 bases between the two germline ends. Germline V CDR1 and CDR2: LNHDA, SQIVND (reference sequence). The CDR3 DNA is TGTGCCAGTAGGCCCCTGATAGGGGATAGCAATCAGCCCCAGCATTTT. It translates to CASRPLIGDSNQPQHF.

The chain carries TRBV28 and TRBJ2-7; D perhaps matches TRBD2 (5 bases). This CDR3 region has 16 residues. The germline V gene has CDR1 MDHEN and CDR2 SYDVKM. V lost 5 bases and J 2 bases, leaving 19 bases between the germline ends. The CDR3 nucleotides read TGTGCCAGCAGTCCTCACCGGGGTCCGGGTGCCTACGAGCAGTACTTC. It specifies CASSPHRGPGAYEQYF. Full variable domain (outside the CDR3, taken from reference TRBV28 and TRBJ2-7): DVKVTQSSRYLVKRTGEKVFLECVQDMDHENMFWYRQDPGLGLRLIYFSYDVKMKEKGDIPEGYSVSREKKERFSLILESASTNQTSMYLCASSPHRGPGAYEQYFGPGTRLTVT.